The 16 T cell receptor beta chains below were found in one sample sequenced in a study of blood T cell repertoires in COVID-19. Assay: immunoSEQ multiplex PCR; the TCRdb copy retains only in-frame clones and omits some. The sample lists 100,000 to 120,000 clones; about 80% were seen once. Sequencing was done on a sample of peripheral blood. The receptor source for this set is an elderly woman with active or convalescent COVID-19.

V and J are TRBV2 and TRBJ1-2; 10 nucleotides align to TRBD1. V shed 6 bases and J 6 bases; nucleotides not matched to a gene: 4. CDR3 size: 13 residues. Germline V gene lookup returns CDR1 SNHLY and CDR2 FYNNEI. CDR3 DNA: TGTGCCAGCAGGGGGACAGGGGCGAATGGCTACACCTTC. Its protein product is CASRGTGANGYTF.

The chain joins TRBV5-1 to TRBJ2-3, with 9 bases that match TRBD2. Germline loops: CDR1 SGHRS, CDR2 YFSETQ. The CDR3 is made up of 15 amino acids. After removal of 7 bases from V and 2 bases from J, the junction contained 8 bases not matched to a gene. In DNA form, the CDR3 reads TGCGCCAGCTCTTCTAGCGGGGCCCCCACAGATACGCAGTATTTT. It yields the protein CASSSSGAPTDTQYF.

This clone has just one count. The V call is TRBV5-1, the J call TRBJ2-2; maybe TRBD1 (8 bases). Trimming removed 5 bases from V and 4 bases from J, with 21 bases in between. This CDR3 contains 17 residues. CDR1 SGHRS and CDR2 YFSETQ come from the germline V gene. The CDR3 DNA reads as TGCGCCAGCAGTCGGGGGGTCGGACAGGGCATCACCGGGGAGCTGTTTTTT. Translating it yields CASSRGVGQGITGELFF.

The chain links TRBV5-1 to TRBJ1-1; D remains ambiguous. The CDR3 extends over 14 amino acids. The V gene lost 0 bases and the J gene lost 4 bases, with 10 bases spanning the gap. Germline V gene data show CDR1 as SGHRS and CDR2 as YFSETQ. DNA for the CDR3: TGCGCCAGCAGCTTGGGGCAGCCGGGCACTGAAGCTTTCTTT. Its protein product is CASSLGQPGTEAFF.

This chain connects TRBV10-2 to TRBJ1-5; D is undetermined. This CDR3 spans 13 amino acids. Trimming took 2 bases from V and 4 from J, leaving 6 bases between them. Germline V CDR1 and CDR2: WSHSY, SAAADI. CDR3 coding DNA: TGCGCCAGCAGTGAGGCGGGTAATCAGCCCCAGCATTTT. Amino acids: CASSEAGNQPQHF.

This chain connects TRBV10-3 to TRBJ2-1; 8 nucleotides match TRBD1. Germline trimming cut 6 bases from V and 7 bases from J; bases unmatched to any gene: 5. Germline CDR1 ENHRY, CDR2 SYGVKD. This CDR3 has 13 amino acids. In nucleotides, the CDR3 is TGTGCCATCAGAATGACAGGGGTGAATGAGCAGTTCTTC. It yields the protein CAIRMTGVNEQFF.

The chain recombines TRBV20-1 with TRBJ1-2; D not resolved. This CDR3 region has 11 residues. Between the trimmed V and J ends, which lost 6 bases and 5 bases, there was a span of 10 bases. CDR1 DFQATT and CDR2 SNEGSKA come from the germline V gene (reference sequence). The CDR3 DNA sequence: TGCAGTGCGGGAGTCGGATATGGCTACACCTTC. This translates into CSAGVGYGYTF.

The rearrangement uses TRBV10-2 and TRBJ2-1; 9 nucleotides line up with TRBD2. Germline CDR1 is WSHSY and CDR2 is SAAADI. J lost 6 bases, V lost 4 bases, and 4 bases had no gene match. The CDR3 totals 14 residues. CDR3 sequence (DNA): TGCGCCAGCAGTGGAGTAGCGGGAGCCAATGAGCAGTTCTTC. Residues: CASSGVAGANEQFF.

The V call is TRBV7-9, the J call TRBJ2-1; D is ambiguous. CDR3 length: 13 amino acids. V lost 2 bases to trimming and J lost 5 bases, with 7 bases between them. Germline V gene sequence: CDR1 SEHNR, CDR2 FQNEAQ (reference sequence). The CDR3 here is CASSLIADNEQFF. As DNA, the CDR3 is TGTGCCAGCAGCTTAATTGCGGACAATGAGCAGTTCTTC. Combining the CDR3 with reference TRBV7-9 and TRBJ2-1 gives the whole variable domain DTGVSQNPRHKITKRGQNVTFRCDPISEHNRLYWYRQTLGQGPEFLTYFQNEAQLEKSRLLSDRFSAERPKGSFSTLEIQRTEQGDSAMYLCASSLIADNEQFFGPGTRLTVL.

J is TRBJ2-7 and V is TRBV28; D call uncertain. The CDR3 covers 14 residues. Germline-derived CDR1 and CDR2 are MDHEN and SYDVKM. V gave up 5 bases and J gave up 5 bases, with 16 bases separating them. CDR3 in amino acids: CASSLHTDKNEQYF. The CDR3 DNA sequence: TGTGCCAGCAGTCTCCACACCGACAAGAACGAGCAGTACTTC. Drawing the rest from reference TRBV28 and TRBJ2-7, the complete variable domain is DVKVTQSSRYLVKRTGEKVFLECVQDMDHENMFWYRQDPGLGLRLIYFSYDVKMKEKGDIPEGYSVSREKKERFSLILESASTNQTSMYLCASSLHTDKNEQYFGPGTRLTVT.

This rearrangement joins TRBV28 to TRBJ1-3; 8 bases are a match to TRBD1. Trimming cost V 6 bases and J 7 bases; bases outside gene matches: 8. Germline CDR1 is MDHEN and CDR2 is SYDVKM. This CDR3 region has 14 residues. For the CDR3, the DNA is TGTGCCAGCAGCCAGGGACAGGCCCGGAACACCATATATTTT. This sequence encodes CASSQGQARNTIYF. Using reference TRBV28 and TRBJ1-3 for the parts outside the CDR3, the full variable domain is DVKVTQSSRYLVKRTGEKVFLECVQDMDHENMFWYRQDPGLGLRLIYFSYDVKMKEKGDIPEGYSVSREKKERFSLILESASTNQTSMYLCASSQGQARNTIYFGEGSWLTVV.

The chain is built from TRBV19 and TRBJ2-5; possibly TRBD1 for D (6 bases). CDR3 length: 15 residues. Germline V gene sequence: CDR1 LNHDA, CDR2 SQIVND (reference sequence). Between the trimmed V and J ends, which lost 9 bases and 4 bases, there was a span of 21 bases. The CDR3 DNA is TGTGCCAGGCGCCACTGTCGGACAGTAGGAGAGACCCAGTACTTC. Translation: CARRHCRTVGETQYF.

The gene calls are TRBV6-2 or TRBV6-3 and TRBJ2-3; D unclear. Germline V gene data show CDR1 as MNHEY and CDR2 as SVGEGT. Deletions cut 2 bases from V and 0 bases from J, with 12 bases between. The CDR3 runs 16 residues. In DNA form, the CDR3 reads TGTGCCAGCAGTTACCCGGCTAGATCGAGCACAGATACGCAGTATTTT. It yields the protein CASSYPARSSTDTQYF.

This clone was recorded a few times. The chain links TRBV11-2 to TRBJ1-2; maybe TRBD1 (6 bases). The CDR3 contains 13 residues. V was cut by 4 bases and J by 5 bases, with 11 bases left in between. Per germline, CDR1 SGHAT and CDR2 FQNNGV. The DNA for the CDR3 is TGTGCCAGCAGCTCATTCGGACAGTATGGCTACACCTTC. Amino acids: CASSSFGQYGYTF.

The chain uses TRBV19 and TRBJ1-6; unclear D gene. The germline CDR1 and CDR2 sequences are LNHDA and SQIVND (reference sequence). The germline V and J ends were trimmed by 5 bases and 9 bases, with 17 bases remaining between them. The CDR3 is 15 residues long. The CDR3 DNA reads as TGTGCCAGTAGTGTCACGGGCCAAGCGGTTTCACCCCTCCACTTT. It translates to CASSVTGQAVSPLHF.

This chain uses TRBV30 with TRBJ2-2, with a tentative D call TRBD1 (5 bases). Trimming pared 4 bases from V and 2 bases from J, leaving 8 bases between. Germline V gene sequence: CDR1 GTSNPN, CDR2 SVGIG (reference sequence). The CDR3 consists of 13 residues. CDR3 nucleotides: TGTGCCTGGAACAGGCTAAACACCGGGGAGCTGTTTTTT. This encodes CAWNRLNTGELFF.